This T cell receptor beta chain was observed in a study of OX40 agonist ivuxolimab in advanced cancers. TCRdb's table, derived via immunoSEQ multiplex PCR, lists solely in-frame clones and lacks some. The table shows about 110,000 clones, with roughly 87% occurring only once. There are 16 residues in the CDR3. Germline assignment: CDR1 SGHVS and CDR2 FQNEAQ. V was clipped by 0 bases and J by 0 bases, with 9 bases between them. V gene TRBV7-8 combines with J gene TRBJ1-5; D might be TRBD1 (6 bases). This receptor was taken from an adult with an advanced solid tumor such as melanoma, head and neck, liver or kidney cancer. Sequences were derived from CD4+ or CD8+ T cells sorted from blood, sampled in a trial of the OX40 agonist ivuxolimab. The CDR3 loop is CASSLAGHFSNQPQHF. The DNA of the CDR3 is TGTGCCAGCAGCTTAGCGGGACACTTTAGCAATCAGCCCCAGCATTTT.